This T cell receptor (beta chain) was identified during a study of regulatory T cells in long-lasting Graves disease. Noted time point: persistent/refractory GD, antithyroid drugs over 5 years with positive TRAb. Preparation of the TCR library used RNA extracted from PBMCs. An endocrinology unit in Xi'an, China, supplied the patients. The CDR3 runs 13 residues. Germline loops: CDR1 SGHVS, CDR2 FQNEAQ. Between the trimmed V and J ends, which lost 0 bases and 6 bases, there was a span of 8 bases. Through Arm-PCR of CDR3 regions and iRepertoire HTBI primers, TCR beta libraries were built. TCRdb reanalysed the multiplex PCR reads using MiXCR and keeps one entry per CDR3 protein. The sample comprises about 400,000 distinct CDR3 sequences, less than 25% of which are singletons, and around 20% rests with the top ten.

Sample: peripheral blood mononuclear cells (PBMCs), taken when the disease was refractory, from a patient treated with antithyroid drugs. The chain recombines TRBV7-8 with TRBJ1-2, with D hard to call. The TCR sequence derives from a female donor with Graves disease. The CDR3, as DNA: TGTGCCAGCAGCTTAGCTGCACAGAATGGCTACACCTTC. Residues: CASSLAAQNGYTF.